This T cell receptor (beta chain) comes out of a study of T cell responses to AZD1222 COVID-19 vaccine (dated by TCRdb to the early 2020s). Background for the entire study: AZD1222 recipients whose second dose came at about 4 weeks and those whose second dose came at about 12 weeks were combined into one group, since spike-specific TCR depth and breadth did not differ between the two schedules. Trial participants were enrolled by age into 18-55, 56-69 and 70-plus year subgroups, with roughly 150, 30 and 60 TCR-sequenced participants respectively. TCR sequencing was performed for about 240 trial participants, of whom around 200 were given two doses of AZD1222 and around 25 were given two doses of MenACWY control vaccine.

Measured from the cysteine to the phenylalanine, the CDR3 is 13 residues long. The only DNA kept is the CDR3, 39 bases in frame from the first base. V loses 4 bases of germline sequence and J loses 5 bases, and the interval between the two ends is 12 bases. The germline V gene specifies MGHRA as CDR1 and YSYEKL as CDR2. The research as a whole found: A significant rise in spike-specific TCR breadth and depth was observed after two AZD1222 doses relative to day 0 and relative to MenACWY recipients. Conclusions about previously exposed vaccinees are limited because only a handful of AZD1222 recipients were SARS-CoV-2 seropositive at baseline. In the small 56-69-year group, the increase in depth fell short of significance, most likely because of low power. Nearly half of unique spike-specific TCRs reportedly recognized epitopes outside regions mutated in the B.1.351 and B.1.1.7 variants. Because no day 14 peak-response samples were available, repertoires were characterized only after the peak T cell response. Most participants were white British and females outnumbered males, and the authors suggested that clonal diversity may have been underestimated. Vaccine-associated CD4 TCRs spanned the whole spike protein, with dominant responses in regions 160-218 and 743-854.

In the paper's terms, the time point label means: baseline before first vaccination. Samples from vaccinated people were obtained from the UK trials COV001 and COV002, which included a single-blind randomized controlled phase 2/3 trial of AZD1222 (ChAdOx1 nCoV-19) in healthy adults. Trial participant PBMC samples were collected at day 0 and day 28 after the second dose for TCRbeta chain sequencing. The CDR3 regions of human TCRbeta chains were analyzed by immunosequencing. The study's own analysis went as follows. Repertoire TCRs were matched against a reference library of SARS-CoV-2-specific TCRs generated with the MIRA antigen-specificity platform. Breadth was defined as the fraction of unique TCRs that were SARS-CoV-2-associated, and depth was defined as the fraction of total T cells that were SARS-CoV-2-associated. Using the MIRA data, every spike-specific TCR was mapped to the spike region that the TCR reacted to and assigned to either a CD4 or a CD8 class. Log10-transformed breadth and depth values were compared by one-way ANOVA with Sidak's multiple comparisons tests. TCRdb limited this immuneACCESS table to in-frame rearrangements with V and J called. A share of clones is missing; checked studies link under half to unresolved V genes, and the rest is unexplained. V, J and clone size were drawn from that table, and D and trimming were deduced from the DNA. The sample data list 87,000 or so clones, and roughly nine tenths of these were observed just once. The leading ten clones occupy around 4% of the sample.

Comment on this clone: No cognate antigen has been identified for it. It has no much larger one-base neighbor in the sample; base qualities were not kept.

The rearranged segments are TRBV4-1 and TRBJ2-7; the D gene assignment is ambiguous. The sample was peripheral blood, taken on day 0 of AZD1222 vaccination. This TCR was recovered from an adult in good health. The CDR3 reads as follows: CASSLTPGNEQYF. Read as DNA, the sequence is TGCGCCAGCAGCCTCACCCCGGGCAACGAGCAGTACTTC.